The rows below give T cell receptor beta chains drawn from one sample of a study of response to subunit inactivated influenza vaccine. From the RT-PCR reads, TCRdb called clonotypes with MiXCR, one entry per CDR3 protein. The profile shows hundreds of thousands of distinct CDR3 sequences, about 15% of them singletons. The starting material was PBMCs from blood, obtained roughly 13 days after vaccination. Receptors originate from a man aged 50 to 59 who received an inactivated influenza vaccine. CDR3s include the opening cysteine and the closing phenylalanine or tryptophan. D genes are given only for firm matches. Clone size is stated in some rows and not others, as once, few, many or a class when expanded.

J: TRBJ2-1; V: TRBV11-1; D: TRBD2; size: -; DNA: TGTGCCAGCAGCTCTCAGGGACTAGCGGGGAGGTCCTACAATGAGCAGTTCTTC; CDR3: CASSSQGLAGRSYNEQFF
J: TRBJ2-6; V: TRBV6-2/TRBV6-3; D: -; size: -; DNA: TGTGCCAGCAGATTACAGGGAAGTGGGGCCAACGTCCTGACTTTC; CDR3: CASRLQGSGANVLTF
J: TRBJ2-1; V: TRBV6-2/TRBV6-3; D: -; size: -; DNA: TGTGCCAGCAGAAATAGACTCACCTCACCTGACTCGTTGGGCTCCTTC; CDR3: CASRNRLTSPDSLGSF
J: TRBJ2-7; V: TRBV29-1; D: -; size: -; DNA: TGCAGCGCAGGGGATTACGAGCAGTACTTC; CDR3: CSAGDYEQYF
J: TRBJ2-7; V: TRBV18; D: TRBD2; size: -; DNA: TGTGCCAGCTCACCGATACAGGGAGTAGCGGGAGGGCTCCCTAGTGAGCAGTACTTC; CDR3: CASSPIQGVAGGLPSEQYF
J: TRBJ1-1; V: TRBV9; D: -; size: few; DNA: TGTGCCAGCAGCGTAGAACTGGCAGCAGAACGTGAAGCTTTCTTT; CDR3: CASSVELAAEREAFF
J: TRBJ2-1; V: TRBV4-3; D: TRBD2; size: few; DNA: TGCGCCAGCAGCCACGGACTAGCGTTGAATGAGCAGTTCTTC; CDR3: CASSHGLALNEQFF
J: TRBJ2-5; V: TRBV7-9; D: -; size: -; DNA: TGTGCCAGCAGCCCTAGCTCGGTATCCCAAGAGACCCAGTACTTC; CDR3: CASSPSSVSQETQYF
J: TRBJ2-5; V: TRBV9; D: TRBD1; size: few; DNA: TGTGCCAGCAGCCCGGGGACAGGCGGAAAGACCCAGTACTTC; CDR3: CASSPGTGGKTQYF
J: TRBJ2-1; V: TRBV5-1; D: -; size: many; DNA: TGCGCCAGCAGCTTTTCGAAAAATGAGCAGTTCTTC; CDR3: CASSFSKNEQFF
J: TRBJ2-3; V: TRBV2; D: -; size: -; DNA: TGTGCCATCAACGAACAGTTCACAGATACGCAGTATTTT; CDR3: CAINEQFTDTQYF
J: TRBJ1-1; V: TRBV2; D: TRBD1; size: few; DNA: TGTGCCAGCAGTTCCCGACAGGGAACGGGCACTGAAGCTTTCTTT; CDR3: CASSSRQGTGTEAFF
J: TRBJ2-2; V: TRBV7-9; D: -; size: many; DNA: TGTGCCAGCAGCCAAGGTCCGACCGGGGAGCTGTTTTTT; CDR3: CASSQGPTGELFF
J: TRBJ2-4; V: TRBV11-2; D: -; size: many; DNA: TGTGCCAGCAGCTTTGACAGAAACATTCAGTACTTC; CDR3: CASSFDRNIQYF
J: TRBJ1-1; V: TRBV6-7; D: -; size: -; DNA: TGTGCCAGCAGTTACCTAAGGGCCCTGAACACTGAAGCTTTCTTT; CDR3: CASSYLRALNTEAFF
J: TRBJ1-1; V: TRBV12-3/TRBV12-4; D: -; size: many; DNA: TGTGCCAGCGGGACGCGAACAGGGAACACTGAAGCTTTCTTT; CDR3: CASGTRTGNTEAFF
J: TRBJ2-7; V: TRBV3-1; D: -; size: -; DNA: TGTGCCAGCAGCCGAACCCAACAGGGCAGCGAGCAGTACTTC; CDR3: CASSRTQQGSEQYF
J: TRBJ2-7; V: TRBV7-9; D: -; size: -; DNA: TGTGCCAGCAGCTTAGCGAATAAGGACGAGCAGTACTTC; CDR3: CASSLANKDEQYF
J: TRBJ2-7; V: TRBV10-3; D: -; size: -; DNA: TGTGCCATCGGCTCCCAACCCTACGAGCAGTACTTC; CDR3: CAIGSQPYEQYF
J: TRBJ2-7; V: TRBV21-1; D: -; size: few; DNA: TGTGCCAGCAGCATACCCCGGGACAGGGATTGGCAGTACTTC; CDR3: CASSIPRDRDWQYF
J: TRBJ2-1; V: TRBV7-2; D: -; size: few; DNA: TGTGCCAGCAGCGGAGGGAACAGGATCCAGCAGTTCTTC; CDR3: CASSGGNRIQQFF
J: TRBJ2-7; V: TRBV14; D: TRBD1; size: few; DNA: TGTGCCAGCAGCCAAGGACAGGGGTTCACCCACGAGCAGTACTTC; CDR3: CASSQGQGFTHEQYF
J: TRBJ2-1; V: TRBV27; D: TRBD1; size: few; DNA: TGTGCCAGCAGTTTATCGGGGACAGGGGGCGCCGGTGAGCAGTTCTTC; CDR3: CASSLSGTGGAGEQFF
J: TRBJ2-7; V: TRBV20-1; D: TRBD1; size: -; DNA: TGCAGTGCTAGAGATCGGACAGGGCGATCCTACGAGCAGTACTTC; CDR3: CSARDRTGRSYEQYF
J: TRBJ2-1; V: TRBV20-1; D: -; size: -; DNA: TGCAGTGCTGCTCCGACATCCTACAATGAGCAGTTCTTC; CDR3: CSAAPTSYNEQFF
J: TRBJ2-4; V: TRBV6-6; D: -; size: -; DNA: TGTGCCAGCACCTGGGAAGGGAACATTCAGTACTTC; CDR3: CASTWEGNIQYF
J: TRBJ2-5; V: TRBV7-9; D: -; size: many; DNA: TGTGCCAGCAGCCGTTCTCAAGAGACCCAGTACTTC; CDR3: CASSRSQETQYF
J: TRBJ1-1; V: TRBV7-8; D: TRBD1; size: few; DNA: TGTGCCAGCAGCTCCCTGGGACAGACGAACACTGAAGCTTTCTTT; CDR3: CASSSLGQTNTEAFF
J: TRBJ2-3; V: TRBV7-9; D: -; size: few; DNA: TGTGCCAGCAGGCCCCGGACAGCACCTCCGACAGATACGCAGTATTTT; CDR3: CASRPRTAPPTDTQYF
J: TRBJ2-5; V: TRBV29-1; D: TRBD1; size: many; DNA: TGCAGCGTTGACACGAGGACAGGACACCAAGAGACCCAGTACTTC; CDR3: CSVDTRTGHQETQYF
J: TRBJ2-2; V: TRBV5-5; D: -; size: few; DNA: TGTGCCAGCAGCTTGAACGTCGCGAACACCGGGGAGCTGTTTTTT; CDR3: CASSLNVANTGELFF
J: TRBJ1-2; V: TRBV7-9; D: -; size: few; DNA: TGTGCCAGCAGCTCCTTGGGGGACCCCTATGGCTACACCTTC; CDR3: CASSSLGDPYGYTF
J: TRBJ2-3; V: TRBV20-1; D: TRBD2; size: few; DNA: TGCAGTGCTGGTGCGACTAGCGGGAGGGGAGATACGCAGTATTTT; CDR3: CSAGATSGRGDTQYF
J: TRBJ1-4; V: TRBV18; D: TRBD1; size: -; DNA: TGTGCCAGCTCACCACGACAGGGATATAATGAAAAACTGTTTTTT; CDR3: CASSPRQGYNEKLFF
J: TRBJ2-1; V: TRBV5-1; D: -; size: few; DNA: TGCGCCAGCAGCTCCGCCCAGGGATCGTTGGGTAATGAGCAGTTCTTC; CDR3: CASSSAQGSLGNEQFF
J: TRBJ2-5; V: TRBV5-6; D: -; size: -; DNA: TGTGCCAGCAGCTCGACAGGGACTGAGACCCAGTACTTC; CDR3: CASSSTGTETQYF
J: TRBJ2-7; V: TRBV7-2; D: -; size: few; DNA: TGTGCCAGCAGCTTAGGGTTTTCGACCTACGAGCAGTACTTC; CDR3: CASSLGFSTYEQYF
J: TRBJ2-5; V: TRBV7-8; D: TRBD2; size: few; DNA: TGTGCCAGCAGCTTAGGGGGACTAGCGGAGGACCAAGAGACCCAGTACTTC; CDR3: CASSLGGLAEDQETQYF
J: TRBJ2-7; V: TRBV7-2; D: -; size: many; DNA: TGTGCCAGCAGCTTAGAGGTTATCTACGAGCAGTACTTC; CDR3: CASSLEVIYEQYF
J: TRBJ2-3; V: TRBV10-3; D: TRBD1; size: few; DNA: TGTGCCATCAGGGTGGGACAGGGGATTACAGATACGCAGTATTTT; CDR3: CAIRVGQGITDTQYF
J: TRBJ2-5; V: TRBV5-1; D: TRBD1; size: few; DNA: TGCGCCAGCAGCTTAAATCCGGGACAGGGCCAAGAGACCCAGTACTTC; CDR3: CASSLNPGQGQETQYF
J: TRBJ1-5; V: TRBV7-9; D: -; size: once; DNA: TGTGCCAGCAGCTCCTCGGGAGGAGATAGAGCTCAGCCCCAGCATTTT; CDR3: CASSSSGGDRAQPQHF
J: TRBJ2-7; V: TRBV20-1; D: -; size: -; DNA: TGCAGTGCTAGAGATTTCTCCAGAAGCTACGAGCAGTACTTC; CDR3: CSARDFSRSYEQYF
J: TRBJ2-5; V: TRBV6-5; D: TRBD1; size: many; DNA: TGTGCCAGCAGTTACTCGAAGGGACAGCTTTTGGAGACCCAGTACTTC; CDR3: CASSYSKGQLLETQYF
J: TRBJ2-5; V: TRBV20-1; D: TRBD2; size: many; DNA: TGCAGTGCACTTCGACTAGCGGGAGGGGGACAAGAGACCCAGTACTTC; CDR3: CSALRLAGGGQETQYF